Presented here are 26 T cell receptor beta chains from one specimen sequenced in a study of vaccination effects on CD4 cells after COVID-19. Prior to sequencing, the ViraFEST assay stimulated PBMC with viral peptide pools, which expanded the antigen-specific CD4+ T cells. Following culture for about ten days, CD4+ T cells were isolated. People in the vaccine group had not been infected with SARS-CoV-2 before, and their nucleocapsid antibodies were negative. No antigen is known for these receptors. TCRdb keeps only in-frame clones here, not all; method: immunoSEQ multiplex PCR. The sample carries about 65,000 clones, less than 85% recorded once. The source material was CD4+ T cells from PBMCs cultured with HCoV-NL63 spike peptides, sampled before COVID-19 vaccination. These receptors were taken from a human donor who received a COVID-19 vaccine.

The chain has TRBV18 and TRBJ1-3; D is undetermined. Between the trimmed V and J ends, which lost 6 bases and 2 bases, there was a span of 14 bases. Per the germline V gene, CDR1 is KGHSH and CDR2 is LQKENI. The CDR3 is made up of 15 amino acids. CDR3 sequence (DNA): TGTGCCAGCTCCTTATCGATCACGGCTGGAAACACCATATATTTT. Translated, it gives CASSLSITAGNTIYF.

The gene calls are TRBV2 and TRBJ2-1; D is undetermined. Germline CDR1 and CDR2: SNHLY and FYNNEI. The CDR3 contains 11 residues. Between the trimmed V and J ends, which lost 3 bases and 9 bases, there was a span of 6 bases. The DNA for the CDR3 is TGTGCCAGCAGTGAGCTTCTTGAGCAGTTCTTC. This gives the protein CASSELLEQFF.

This rearrangement joins TRBV5-6 to TRBJ2-5; possibly TRBD1 or TRBD2 for D (6 bases each). Germline V gene data show CDR1 as SGHDT and CDR2 as YYEEEE. This CDR3 has 15 amino acids. V was clipped by 0 bases and J by 4 bases, with 13 bases between them. Written as DNA, the CDR3 is TGTGCCAGCAGCTTGGATGGGGGGCGGTTAGAGACCCAGTACTTC. Translating it yields CASSLDGGRLETQYF.

This clone was seen a few times. The rearrangement joins TRBV7-9 to TRBJ1-5, with unresolved D. The CDR3 consists of 12 residues. The V end lost 6 bases, the J end lost 5 bases, and 8 bases lay between the germline ends. CDR1 and CDR2 from the germline V gene are SEHNR and FQNEAQ (reference sequence). The CDR3 is CASSNRDQPQHF. CDR3 in DNA: TGTGCCAGCAGTAACAGAGATCAGCCCCAGCATTTT.

The rearrangement links TRBV6-5 to TRBJ2-1; D is ambiguous. V lost 8 bases and J lost 6, with 8 bases in between. This CDR3 region has 11 residues. Germline V lookup: CDR1 MNHEY, CDR2 SVGAGI. The DNA for the CDR3 is TGTGCCAGCGCAGTGCTCAATGAGCAGTTCTTC. The encoded protein is CASAVLNEQFF.

The J gene is TRBJ2-3, the V gene TRBV18, with TRBD2 identical over 7 bases. The CDR3 has 18 amino acids. V shed 6 bases and J 1 base; nucleotides not matched to a gene: 16. Germline V CDR1 and CDR2: KGHSH, LQKENI. The CDR3 nucleotides are TGTGCCAGCTCTCGCTTAACGGTGTCTAGCGGCCGCACAGATACGCAGTATTTT. Encoded protein: CASSRLTVSSGRTDTQYF.

Only a few counts were recorded for this clone. The chain has TRBV5-1 and TRBJ1-2; the D is unclear. This CDR3 is 15 amino acids long. The germline V gene encodes CDR1 SGHRS and CDR2 YFSETQ. The V end was cut by 4 bases, the J end by 0 bases, with 13 bases between. Written as DNA, the CDR3 is TGCGCCAGCAGCCTGGCCGGGAATACTAACTATGGCTACACCTTC. Its translation: CASSLAGNTNYGYTF.

The chain joins TRBV27 to TRBJ1-5, with 8 bases matching TRBD1. CDR1 is MNHEY, CDR2 SMNVEV, per germline (reference sequence). This CDR3 has 14 residues. V lost 4 bases and J lost 6; bases outside the gene matches: 5. The CDR3 sequence: CASSSYRGIQPQHF. The CDR3, as DNA: TGTGCCAGCAGTTCCTACAGGGGGATTCAGCCCCAGCATTTT.

This chain joins TRBV18 and TRBJ2-3; D is undetermined. Trimming left V 6 bases short and J 2 bases short, with 12 bases between. Germline V gene data show CDR1 as KGHSH and CDR2 as LQKENI. The CDR3 sequence is 14 residues long. CDR3 amino acids: CASSLAGPTDTQYF. In DNA, the CDR3 is TGTGCCAGCTCCCTTGCCGGCCCCACAGATACGCAGTATTTT.

The V and J genes are TRBV5-4 and TRBJ2-5; the D gene is possibly TRBD1 (5 bases). V was clipped by 5 bases and J by 5 bases, with 16 bases between them. CDR1 and CDR2 (germline): SGHNT, YYREEE (reference sequence). There are 14 residues in the CDR3. The CDR3 here is CASSRGGAGETQYF. The CDR3 DNA sequence: TGTGCCAGCAGTCGCGGTGGGGCAGGGGAGACCCAGTACTTC.

V and J are TRBV3-1 (or the pseudogene TRBV3-2) and TRBJ1-5; possible D gene TRBD1, 5 bases. Germline loops: CDR1 LGHDT, CDR2 YNNKEL (reference sequence). The CDR3 covers 13 residues. The ends were cut back, 8 bases at V and 9 bases at J, with 17 bases in the middle. The CDR3 protein is CASSGTPMGPQHF. In DNA form, the CDR3 reads TGTGCCAGCTCCGGGACCCCAATGGGGCCCCAGCATTTT.

This sequence joins TRBV13 and TRBJ2-3; 8 nucleotides match TRBD2. The germline CDR1 and CDR2 sequences are PRHDT and FYEKMQ (reference sequence). J gave up 2 bases and V 9 bases, and 10 bases lay outside the gene matches. The CDR3 loop spans 15 amino acids. CDR3 residues: CARIRPGLVTDTQYF. The CDR3 DNA sequence: TGTGCCAGAATACGACCGGGACTAGTCACAGATACGCAGTATTTT.

This clone was detected only a few times. J is TRBJ1-1 and V is TRBV11-2; the D is unclear. This CDR3 has 12 residues. CDR1 is SGHAT and CDR2 is FQNNGV in the germline V gene. The V end lost 2 bases, the J end lost 4 bases, and 5 bases lay between the germline ends. The CDR3 protein is CASSLFGTEAFF. The CDR3 region has the DNA TGTGCCAGCAGCTTATTCGGCACTGAAGCTTTCTTT.

The chain combines TRBV5-1 with TRBJ1-3, with D perhaps matching TRBD1 (5 bases). Germline-derived CDR1 and CDR2 are SGHRS and YFSETQ. Deletions cut 4 bases from V and 0 bases from J, with 14 bases between. The CDR3 is 16 amino acids. The CDR3 coding sequence is TGCGCCAGCAGCAGGGACGGGACCAGCTCTGGAAACACCATATATTTT. As protein: CASSRDGTSSGNTIYF.

The V gene is TRBV18, the J gene TRBJ1-4; perhaps TRBD1 as D (5 bases). V dropped 2 bases and J dropped 5 bases, with 12 bases sitting between them. Germline loops: CDR1 KGHSH, CDR2 LQKENI. The length of the CDR3 is 15 residues. CDR3 region: CASSPDQGGNEKLFF. The CDR3 nucleotides read TGTGCCAGCTCACCAGACCAGGGAGGGAATGAAAAACTGTTTTTT.

This clone was seen a few times. V gene TRBV7-9 combines with J gene TRBJ1-2; 7 nucleotides align to TRBD1. V lost 7 bases and J lost 7; bases outside the gene matches: 15. The CDR3 runs to 15 residues. Per the germline V gene, CDR1 is SEHNR and CDR2 is FQNEAQ (reference sequence). The CDR3 DNA is TGTGCCAGCACCAGTATCGACAGGGAGCGTGGTGGCTACACCTTC. Protein product: CASTSIDRERGGYTF.

This chain joins TRBV6-5 and TRBJ2-3; D gene ambiguous. There are 13 residues in the CDR3. Trimming pared 0 bases from V and 6 bases from J, leaving 7 bases between. The germline CDR1 and CDR2 sequences are MNHEY and SVGAGI. The CDR3 protein is CASSYSMVDTQYF. The CDR3 DNA reads TGTGCCAGCAGTTACTCGATGGTCGATACGCAGTATTTT.

This chain joins TRBV7-8 and TRBJ2-5; 12 bases agree with TRBD2. V shed 3 bases and J 4 bases; nucleotides not matched to a gene: 6. This CDR3 has 16 amino acids. Per germline, CDR1 SGHVS and CDR2 FQNEAQ. CDR3 protein: CASSLGLAGAGETQYF. CDR3 coding DNA: TGTGCCAGCAGCTTGGGACTAGCGGGTGCGGGAGAGACCCAGTACTTC.

J is TRBJ2-4 and V is TRBV5-1, with a possible D match to TRBD1 (6 bases). Germline CDR1 SGHRS, CDR2 YFSETQ. Trimming took 6 bases from V and 7 from J, leaving 14 bases between them. The CDR3 is 13 amino acids. This CDR3 reads CASTYETGNIQYF. The CDR3 nucleotides are TGCGCCAGCACCTACGAGACAGGCAACATTCAGTACTTC.

This clone has a single count. This chain connects TRBV19 to TRBJ2-5; D possibly corresponds to TRBD2 (5 bases). From germline, CDR1 is LNHDA and CDR2 SQIVND (reference sequence). This CDR3 is built from 13 residues. Trimming took off 4 bases at V and 5 bases at J, with 11 bases between the two ends. The chain's CDR3 is CASSRSGRETQYF. The CDR3 DNA sequence: TGTGCCAGTAGTAGGAGCGGTAGGGAGACCCAGTACTTC.

The rearrangement links TRBV4-3 to TRBJ1-1, with 9 bases that match TRBD1. Trimming cost V 4 bases and J 0 bases; bases outside gene matches: 9. CDR3 size: 17 residues. Per germline, CDR1 LGHNA and CDR2 YSLEER. The CDR3 DNA reads TGCGCCAGCAGCCGTCGGGGACAGGGTTTCATGAACACTGAAGCTTTCTTT. Its protein product is CASSRRGQGFMNTEAFF.

The gene calls are TRBV19 and TRBJ1-5; D remains ambiguous. The CDR3 contains 15 residues. Trimming pared 7 bases from V and 3 bases from J, leaving 16 bases between. Germline CDR1 LNHDA, CDR2 SQIVND (reference sequence). DNA of the CDR3: TGTGCCAGTAAAAACATGGTGGGTTCCAATCAGCCCCAGCATTTT. Its protein is CASKNMVGSNQPQHF.

The chain couples TRBV11-2 to TRBJ2-7; 10 bases fit TRBD2. J lost 3 bases, V lost 1 base, and 0 bases had no gene match. CDR1 is SGHAT, CDR2 FQNNGV, per germline. This CDR3 has 14 residues. In DNA, the CDR3 is TGTGCCAGCAGCTTAGCTAGCGGGGGCTACGAGCAGTACGTC. Translated, it gives CASSLASGGYEQYV.

The chain couples TRBV19 to TRBJ1-4, with D hard to call. The CDR3 contains 14 residues. Germline CDR1 reads LNHDA; CDR2 reads SQIVND (reference sequence). V lost 4 bases and J lost 4, with 10 bases in between. The CDR3, as DNA: TGTGCCAGTAGTAGGTTCCGCGGTAATGAAAAACTGTTTTTT. Translated, it gives CASSRFRGNEKLFF.

This clone was seen more than once but under ten times. V usage is TRBV5-4 and J usage is TRBJ2-5; 7 nucleotides agree with TRBD1. The CDR3 is 13 residues long. The germline CDR1 and CDR2 sequences are SGHNT and YYREEE (reference sequence). The ends lost 4 bases at V and 3 bases at J; junction bases unmatched: 3. The CDR3 loop reads CASSQDRKETQYF. CDR3 sequence (DNA): TGTGCCAGCAGCCAGGACAGGAAAGAGACCCAGTACTTC.

This clone was counted only a few times. The chain carries TRBV12-3 or TRBV12-4 and TRBJ1-2; D is uncertain. The CDR3 contains 11 residues. V was pared by 5 bases and J by 4 bases, with 5 bases between. The CDR3 DNA follows: TGTGCCAGCAGTCCTGGCTATGGCTACACCTTC. Its translation is CASSPGYGYTF.